These 13 T cell receptor beta chains originate from one sample sequenced in a study of cytomegalovirus exposure and HLA in healthy donors. It was with 60 Vbeta and 13 Jbeta primers that the PCR ran. Profiled with immunoSEQ multiplex PCR; TCRdb holds only in-frame clones, not every one. The table includes some 110,000 clones, roughly 70% detected once. Sample: PBMCs. The receptors were gathered from a woman aged 45-65 years in good health and CMV-seropositive.

Remarks on this clone: Other DNA sequences in the same sample also yield this CDR3. The CDR3 region is CASSLGQNYGYTF. CDR3 sequence (DNA): TGTGCCAGCAGCCTCGGACAGAACTATGGCTACACCTTC. The V and J genes are TRBV7-9 and TRBJ1-2; weak D call: TRBD1 (6 bases). Germline CDR1 SEHNR, CDR2 FQNEAQ (reference sequence). V lost 5 bases to trimming and J lost 2 bases, with 9 bases between them. The CDR3 contains 13 residues. Based on the CDR3 plus reference TRBV7-9 and TRBJ1-2, the full variable domain is DTGVSQNPRHKITKRGQNVTFRCDPISEHNRLYWYRQTLGQGPEFLTYFQNEAQLEKSRLLSDRFSAERPKGSFSTLEIQRTEQGDSAMYLCASSLGQNYGYTFGSGTRLTVV.

The V gene is TRBV4-3, the J gene TRBJ2-1; TRBD2 matches at 11 bases. CDR1 and CDR2 from the germline V gene are LGHNA and YSLEER. J lost 7 bases, V lost 4 bases, and 6 bases had no gene match. This CDR3 comprises 15 residues. The CDR3 region has the DNA TGCGCCAGCAGCCCCCAACTAGCGGGAGAAAATGAGCAGTTCTTC. This sequence encodes CASSPQLAGENEQFF.

The chain has TRBV29-1 and TRBJ1-2; D is uncertain. The CDR3 spans 13 residues. CDR1 and CDR2 from the germline V gene are SQVTM and ANQGSEA. The V end was cut by 3 bases, the J end by 4 bases, with 12 bases between. The CDR3 DNA sequence: TGCAGCGTTGATCCCGGGGAGGCCTATGGCTACACCTTC. Translating gives CSVDPGEAYGYTF.

CDR3 bases: TGTGCCTGGAGTCTTCCCGGGAGCACAGATACGCAGTATTTT. Protein sequence: CAWSLPGSTDTQYF. This sequence joins TRBV30 and TRBJ2-3; D uncertain. V dropped 2 bases and J dropped 0 bases, with 9 bases sitting between them. Germline CDR1 GTSNPN, CDR2 SVGIG (reference sequence). The CDR3 extends over 14 amino acids.

This rearrangement joins TRBV19 to TRBJ1-5, with 7 bases that match TRBD1. The CDR3 contains 14 residues. Trimming took 7 bases from V and 9 from J; bases not matched to a gene: 12. CDR1 is LNHDA and CDR2 is SQIVND in the germline V gene (reference sequence). In DNA, the CDR3 is TGTGCCAGTAAGCTCGGACAGGTCGGCGGGCCCCAGCATTTT. This translates into CASKLGQVGGPQHF.

The CDR3 nucleotides are TGTGCCAGCAGTGAGAGGAGCGGAGGTTTTGATACGCAGTATTTT. Translation: CASSERSGGFDTQYF. V usage is TRBV28 and J usage is TRBJ2-3, with D possibly TRBD2 on 5 matching bases. Looked up from germline, CDR1 is MDHEN and CDR2 is SYDVKM. V was clipped by 5 bases and J by 6 bases, with 18 bases between them. The CDR3 has 15 amino acids.

J is TRBJ2-1 and V is TRBV7-2; no reliable D call. This CDR3 has 14 residues. Per germline, CDR1 SGHTA and CDR2 FQGNSA. The V end lost 3 bases, the J end lost 6 bases, and 12 bases lay between the germline ends. CDR3 in DNA: TGTGCCAGCAGCTTGGTCTCCGCGCTCAATGAGCAGTTCTTC. Encoded protein: CASSLVSALNEQFF.

The chain links TRBV19 to TRBJ2-5; 7 bases align to TRBD1. With the DNA end fitting TRBJ2-7 better, the J assignment may be wrong. From germline, CDR1 is LNHDA and CDR2 SQIVND (reference sequence). There are 13 residues in the CDR3. The CDR3 spells CASSIGQGYEQYF. CDR3 DNA: TGTGCCAGTAGTATAGGACAGGGCTACGAGCAGTACTTC.

The sample holds one count of this clone. The chain combines TRBV5-1 with TRBJ2-7; D is perhaps TRBD2 (5 bases). This CDR3 comprises 15 residues. CDR1 and CDR2 from the germline V gene are SGHRS and YFSETQ. V was shortened by 0 bases and J by 0 bases, with 10 bases between the two germline ends. The CDR3: CASSLDGGSSYEQYF. CDR3 sequence (DNA): TGCGCCAGCAGCTTGGACGGTGGGAGCTCCTACGAGCAGTACTTC. Using reference TRBV5-1 and TRBJ2-7 for the parts outside the CDR3, the full variable domain is KAGVTQTPRYLIKTRGQQVTLSCSPISGHRSVSWYQQTPGQGLQFLFEYFSETQRNKGNFPGRFSGRQFSNSRSEMNVSTLELGDSALYLCASSLDGGSSYEQYFGPGTRLTVT.

The chain has TRBV4-1 and TRBJ2-5; TRBD2 matches at 8 bases. CDR3 size: 14 residues. V lost 4 bases and J lost 5; bases outside the gene matches: 6. Germline V CDR1 and CDR2: MGHRA, YSYEKL. CDR3 in amino acids: CASSRGTSVETQYF. CDR3 nucleotide sequence: TGCGCCAGCAGCCGAGGGACTAGTGTTGAGACCCAGTACTTC.

In this sample, this clone turned up a few times. The chain is built from TRBV7-9 and TRBJ2-2, with 8 positions matching TRBD1. CDR1 is SEHNR and CDR2 is FQNEAQ in the germline V gene (reference sequence). With 5 bases clipped from V and 4 bases from J, the junction kept 6 bases outside the gene matches. The CDR3 totals 15 residues. Here the CDR3 reads CASSPRQGSTGELFF. CDR3 sequence (DNA): TGTGCCAGCAGCCCCCGACAGGGGAGCACCGGGGAGCTGTTTTTT.

CDR3 protein: CASSQEPGLSPTSTDTQYF. Here the CDR3 DNA reads TGCGCCAGCAGCCAAGAACCGGGACTGTCACCCACTAGCACAGATACGCAGTATTTT. The chain carries TRBV4-1 and TRBJ2-3, with a possible D match to TRBD2 (6 bases). Trimming left V 0 bases short and J 0 bases short, with 19 bases between. Germline CDR1 and CDR2: MGHRA and YSYEKL. The length of the CDR3 is 19 residues.

This clone appeared once. The chain uses TRBV9 and TRBJ1-5, with D possibly being TRBD1 (5 bases). The ends were cut back, 4 bases at V and 5 bases at J, with 13 bases in the middle. The CDR3 is 14 residues long. CDR1 is SGDLS, CDR2 YYNGEE, per germline. CDR3 DNA sequence: TGTGCCAGCAGCTGGGGGGGAGCCGATCAGCCCCAGCATTTT. This translates into CASSWGGADQPQHF.